This T cell receptor (beta chain) was observed in a study of T cell repertoires in ileal Crohn's disease. TCRB immunosequencing input was roughly 500 nanograms of biopsy DNA per sample. Data came from immunoSEQ multiplex PCR; TCRdb stores just in-frame clones and leaves some out. This table holds roughly 9,100 clones, approximately 80% found once. Germline V gene sequence: CDR1 SGHVS, CDR2 FNYEAQ. V dropped 1 base and J dropped 3 bases, with 10 bases sitting between them. The CDR3 runs 14 residues. The chain joins TRBV7-6 to TRBJ2-7, with a tentative D call TRBD2 (5 bases). The sequence derives from an adult with Crohn's disease. The sequenced sample was ileal tissue. CDR3 coding DNA: TGTGCCAGCAGCTTAGACACTAGAAGCTACGAGCAGTACTTC. Translated: CASSLDTRSYEQYF.